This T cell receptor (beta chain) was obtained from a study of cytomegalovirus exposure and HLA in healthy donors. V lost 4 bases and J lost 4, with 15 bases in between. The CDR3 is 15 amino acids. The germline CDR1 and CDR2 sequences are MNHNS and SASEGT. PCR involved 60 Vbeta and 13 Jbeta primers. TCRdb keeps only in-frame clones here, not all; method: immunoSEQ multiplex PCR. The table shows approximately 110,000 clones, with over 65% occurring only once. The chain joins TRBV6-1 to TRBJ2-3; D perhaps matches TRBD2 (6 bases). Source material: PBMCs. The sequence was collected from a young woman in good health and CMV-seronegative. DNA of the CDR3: TGTGCCAGCAGTGTCGATAGAACGGGGGCAGATACGCAGTATTTT. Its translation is CASSVDRTGADTQYF.